This T cell receptor (beta chain) was sequenced for a study of monozygotic twins with inflammatory bowel disease. Study-level findings and limits: For IBD patients, clonotypes shared with others were fewer than for healthy twins, especially with disease activity.

The total RNA came straight from whole blood, and T cells were not sorted beforehand. Notes on this clonotype: The antigen is not known.

TCRdb re-called the 5' RACE reads and shows each CDR3 protein once, DNA omitted. This table holds over 90,000 distinct CDR3 sequences. CDR3 size: 16 residues. Germline-derived CDR1 and CDR2 are SGHAT and FQNNGV. The receptor comes from a human donor with ulcerative colitis or Crohn's disease, or a healthy co-twin of an affected twin (not recorded which). Material: blood. The rearrangement uses TRBV11-2 and TRBJ2-1; the D call from TCRdb, TRBD1, cannot be confirmed without DNA. The CDR3 here is CASRSLPGQTHNEQFF.